The TCR beta chain described here comes from a study of T-cell reconstitution after alpha-beta-depleted transplantation in children. This clonotype has ten or more counts. Its specificity is unknown. Study observations and caveats: As was reported, about two months after transplant, alpha-beta T cells came from several hundred expanded graft clones. There were some patients whose high TCRbeta diversity at day 60 came from surviving recipient T cells and thymic progenitors. Among T cells one year after transplant, newly produced cells accounted for most counts and diversity.

For TCRbeta, the library was prepared with unique molecular identifiers. TCRdb analysed the PCR reads with MiXCR anew, one entry per CDR3 protein. The sample holds 70,000 to 95,000 distinct CDR3 sequences; about 16% are singletons and the top ten take around 19%. The CDR3 is 16 residues long. Germline CDR1 reads DFQATT; CDR2 reads SNEGSKA (reference sequence). Germline trimming cut 3 bases from V and 3 bases from J; bases unmatched to any gene: 6. This chain joins TRBV20-1 and TRBJ2-2; 11 nucleotides align to TRBD1. The receptor was derived from a male patient aged 2 to 10 who had a stem cell transplant for acute lymphoblastic leukemia, so the T cells may come from the graft donor. Source: PBMCs, mostly from graft donor cells, taken 180 days after TCRalphabeta/CD19-depleted stem cell transplant. The chain's CDR3 is CSARAPGQGDTGELFF. The CDR3 nucleotides are TGCAGTGCTAGGGCACCGGGACAGGGGGACACCGGGGAGCTGTTTTTT.